This record concerns one T cell receptor (beta chain) sequence. The sample is drawn from a study of blood T cell repertoires in COVID-19. Study details: PBMCs, B-cell-depleted T cells, or T cells provided the cDNA or gDNA that made up the material.

Original methodology: By means of reference gene primer amplification, nucleated cell counts were estimated. TCRdb's copy holds only in-frame clones and misses some; the assay was immunoSEQ multiplex PCR. V and J calls plus clone size are reproduced from that table; the DNA served to infer D and trimming. The sample has over 200,000 clones; approximately 83% are singletons. V was pared by 4 bases and J by 6 bases, with 21 bases between. The CDR3 consists of 16 residues. In germline, CDR1 is LNHDA, CDR2 SQIVND (reference sequence). The rearrangement uses TRBV19 and TRBJ1-1; D perhaps matches TRBD1 (5 bases). Material: peripheral blood. The sequence derives from a woman in her twenties or thirties who had recovered from COVID-19. CDR3 sequence reads: CASSTFATRRGAEAFF. CDR3 nucleotide sequence: TGTGCCAGTAGTACCTTCGCGACTAGGCGGGGGGCTGAAGCTTTCTTT.